The T cell receptor (beta chain) described here comes from a study of post-analysis software for immune sequencing data. With regard to this clonotype: Its matching antigen is unknown.

General study findings and limits: Compared with controls, patients showed significantly lower normalized Chao1 diversity. Comparison of patients with controls showed five TRBV segments more frequent in patients, TRBV5-6, TRBV5-1 and TRBV20-1 among them.

With 7 bases removed from V and 4 bases from J, the gap between germline ends came to 14 bases. CDR3 length equals 13 residues. CDR1 and CDR2 from the germline V gene are SGHRS and YFSETQ. Presence of unique molecular identifiers characterized the TCR beta cDNA libraries. Each CDR3 protein is one row after TCRdb ran MiXCR on the PCR reads. Of almost 700,000 distinct CDR3 sequences listed, approximately 60% are singletons. The sequence came from a girl under 10 years old with multiple sclerosis. The chain carries TRBV5-1 and TRBJ1-1; D is perhaps TRBD1 (5 bases). What was sequenced was blood. The CDR3 protein is CASGFREGTEAFF. Written as DNA, the CDR3 is TGCGCCAGCGGTTTCAGGGAGGGCACTGAAGCTTTCTTT.